The 26 T cell receptor beta chains below come from one sample, sequenced in a study of T cells in Graves' hyperthyroidism and ophthalmopathy. RNA transcripts yielded amplified TCR beta CDR3 regions. Carried out on the TCR CDR3, a first-round RT-PCR used the HTBI primer set. TCRdb processed the multiplex PCR reads anew with MiXCR; each CDR3 protein has one entry. Seen here are 600,000 to 900,000 distinct CDR3 sequences, about 16% observed once, and the top ten hold approximately 8.4%. Sequenced material: blood. The receptor set was obtained from a man between 18 and 35 years old with Graves' hyperthyroidism.

This chain joins TRBV5-6 and TRBJ2-3; tentative D call: TRBD2 (5 bases). Deletions cut 4 bases from V and 6 bases from J, with 9 bases between. This CDR3 has 12 amino acids. CDR1 SGHDT and CDR2 YYEEEE come from the germline V gene. The CDR3 DNA follows: TGTGCCAGCAGCCGGACTTCTGATACGCAGTATTTT. Protein sequence: CASSRTSDTQYF.

This clonotype appeared many times. The chain uses TRBV7-8 and TRBJ2-7, with a possible D match to TRBD2 (6 bases). This CDR3 spans 15 amino acids. Trimming took off 4 bases at V and 4 bases at J, with 17 bases between the two ends. Germline lookup yields CDR1 SGHVS and CDR2 FQNEAQ. CDR3 DNA sequence: TGTGCCAGCAGCTCTTCGATTAGCGGTCGATACGAGCAGTACTTC. As protein: CASSSSISGRYEQYF.

This clonotype was seen at least ten times. The chain carries TRBV7-9 and TRBJ2-7; tentatively, D is TRBD2 (5 bases). The germline V and J ends were trimmed by 4 bases and 4 bases, with 14 bases remaining between them. There are 14 residues in the CDR3. Per germline, CDR1 SEHNR and CDR2 FQNEAQ (reference sequence). The CDR3 sequence: CASSYPEGGYEQYF. CDR3 DNA sequence: TGTGCCAGCAGCTACCCCGAGGGTGGGTACGAGCAGTACTTC. Full variable domain (outside the CDR3, taken from reference TRBV7-9 and TRBJ2-7): DTGVSQNPRHKITKRGQNVTFRCDPISEHNRLYWYRQTLGQGPEFLTYFQNEAQLEKSRLLSDRFSAERPKGSFSTLEIQRTEQGDSAMYLCASSYPEGGYEQYFGPGTRLTVT.

V and J are TRBV9 and TRBJ1-6; TRBD1 agrees at 12 bases. The V gene's germline CDR1 is SGDLS and CDR2 YYNGEE. V lost 0 bases, J lost 6 bases, and 1 base stayed unmatched. The CDR3 is 16 residues long. This CDR3 is CASSVAGQGANSPLHF. The CDR3 region has the DNA TGTGCCAGCAGCGTAGCGGGACAGGGGGCTAATTCACCCCTCCACTTT.

There are many counts of this clonotype. This chain links TRBV7-9 with TRBJ2-3; D remains unclear. The CDR3 has 14 residues. The ends were cut back, 5 bases at V and 2 bases at J, with 11 bases in the middle. Germline assignment: CDR1 SEHNR and CDR2 FQNEAQ (reference sequence). CDR3 sequence: CASSPSYSTDTQYF. The CDR3 region has the DNA TGTGCCAGCAGCCCCAGCTACTCCACAGATACGCAGTATTTT.

This clonotype has a handful of counts. The genes are TRBV18 and TRBJ2-3; 8 bases match TRBD1. With 3 bases clipped from V and 4 bases from J, the junction kept 6 bases outside the gene matches. The CDR3 totals 15 residues. The V gene's germline CDR1 is KGHSH and CDR2 LQKENI. For the CDR3, the DNA is TGTGCCAGCTCACCCTTCGGACAGGGCTCAGATACGCAGTATTTT. This codes for CASSPFGQGSDTQYF.

This clonotype has at least ten counts. This chain connects TRBV10-3 to TRBJ2-7, with 7 bases aligning to TRBD1. The CDR3 spans 15 residues. The germline V gene encodes CDR1 ENHRY and CDR2 SYGVKD. Trimming at V came to 0 bases and at J to 0 bases, leaving 2 bases not matched to a gene. The CDR3 DNA sequence: TGTGCCATCAGTGAGTCAAGGACAGGCTCCTACGAGCAGTACTTC. The encoded protein is CAISESRTGSYEQYF.

This clonotype has more than one count but fewer than ten. The V and J genes are TRBV7-2 and TRBJ2-1; the D call may be TRBD1 or TRBD2 (5 bases each). Trimming pared 4 bases from V and 6 bases from J, leaving 10 bases between. CDR1 is SGHTA, CDR2 FQGNSA, per germline. The CDR3 has 13 residues. The DNA of the CDR3 is TGTGCCAGCAGCTCTCAAGGGACCAATGAGCAGTTCTTC. Translation gives CASSSQGTNEQFF.

This clonotype was found many times. V is TRBV6-5 and J is TRBJ2-6; no reliable D call. CDR1 and CDR2 from the germline V gene are MNHEY and SVGAGI. V shed 0 bases and J shed 0 bases, with 12 bases lying between them. The CDR3 consists of 18 residues. Written as DNA, the CDR3 is TGTGCCAGCAGTTACTCCTGGGTTAATCCCTCTGGGGCCAACGTCCTGACTTTC. Residues: CASSYSWVNPSGANVLTF.

This clonotype was observed a handful of times. This may arise from a read error, as a much more abundant clone is one base away. V and J are TRBV28 and TRBJ2-3; the D gene is possibly TRBD2 (6 bases). Germline CDR1 reads MDHEN; CDR2 reads SYDVKM. This CDR3 has 15 amino acids. V lost 2 bases, J lost 4 bases, and 13 bases lay in between. CDR3 in DNA: TGTGCCAGCAGTTTAGAACTAGCTTGGGCAGATACGCAGTATTTT. Translating gives CASSLELAWADTQYF.

With regard to this clonotype: Mismatch with germline at one junction end may stem from a read error. This chain uses TRBV4-1 with TRBJ1-4, with 7 positions matching TRBD1. CDR3 size: 16 residues. Germline CDR1 is MGHRA and CDR2 is YSYEKL. CDR3: CANSQGVGPQGEKLFF. Here the CDR3 DNA reads TGCGCCAACAGCCAGGGGGTTGGGCCCCAGGGCGAAAAACTGTTTTTT.

The V gene is TRBV11-2, the J gene TRBJ2-4; 8 bases are a match to TRBD2. The CDR3 is 16 amino acids. CDR1 and CDR2 (germline): SGHAT, FQNNGV. J lost 9 bases, V lost 5 bases, and 15 bases had no gene match. CDR3 residues: CASSPTSVEGFGIQYF. The CDR3 region has the DNA TGTGCCAGCAGCCCGACTAGCGTGGAGGGTTTTGGCATTCAGTACTTC.

This clonotype came up many times. This rearrangement joins TRBV2 to TRBJ2-7, with D tentatively TRBD1 or TRBD2 (5 bases each). Looked up from germline, CDR1 is SNHLY and CDR2 is FYNNEI. V was shortened by 1 base and J by 2 bases, with 9 bases between the two germline ends. The CDR3 sequence is 14 residues long. The CDR3 nucleotides read TGTGCCAGCAGTGAAGGAGGGGCGACCTACGAGCAGTACTTC. Its protein product is CASSEGGATYEQYF.

This clonotype was detected ten times or more. The chain couples TRBV12-3 or TRBV12-4 to TRBJ1-1; 9 bases match TRBD1. V lost 5 bases, J lost 0 bases, and 7 bases stayed unmatched. The CDR3 is 16 amino acids. The CDR3 DNA reads TGTGCCAGCAGTCCCGGGACAGGGCTCATGAACACTGAAGCTTTCTTT. This translates into CASSPGTGLMNTEAFF.

This clonotype was picked up many times. This chain connects TRBV12-3 or TRBV12-4 to TRBJ2-7, with TRBD2 identical over 7 bases. The ends lost 6 bases at V and 2 bases at J; junction bases unmatched: 4. The CDR3 contains 13 residues. The chain's CDR3 is CASRASGTYEQYF. DNA for the CDR3: TGTGCCAGCAGAGCTAGCGGAACCTACGAGCAGTACTTC.

This clonotype was detected many times. This chain uses TRBV20-1 with TRBJ2-1; the D gene is possibly TRBD1 (6 bases). The CDR3 is made up of 16 amino acids. V was clipped by 3 bases and J by 8 bases, with 23 bases between them. Germline lookup yields CDR1 DFQATT and CDR2 SNEGSKA (reference sequence). The CDR3 sequence is CSARDSSSSDRDEQFF. CDR3 in DNA: TGCAGTGCTAGGGACAGTTCTAGCAGCGATCGGGATGAGCAGTTCTTC.

This clonotype turned up a few times. The chain uses TRBV5-1 and TRBJ2-2, with D unresolved. The germline V and J ends were trimmed by 2 bases and 5 bases, with 7 bases remaining between them. CDR1 SGHRS and CDR2 YFSETQ come from the germline V gene. The CDR3 extends over 13 amino acids. The CDR3 is CASSFMATGELFF. DNA for the CDR3: TGCGCCAGCAGCTTTATGGCGACCGGGGAGCTGTTTTTT. The variable domain in full, completed from reference TRBV5-1 and TRBJ2-2, reads KAGVTQTPRYLIKTRGQQVTLSCSPISGHRSVSWYQQTPGQGLQFLFEYFSETQRNKGNFPGRFSGRQFSNSRSEMNVSTLELGDSALYLCASSFMATGELFFGEGSRLTVL.

V and J are TRBV25-1 and TRBJ2-5; D not certain. The ends were cut back, 4 bases at V and 1 base at J, with 4 bases in the middle. The CDR3 is 12 residues long. Germline-derived CDR1 and CDR2 are MGHDK and SYGVNS. The CDR3: CASSGFQETQYF. The CDR3 DNA reads TGTGCCAGCAGTGGCTTCCAAGAGACCCAGTACTTC. Complete variable domain (other parts from reference TRBV25-1 and TRBJ2-5): EADIYQTPRYLVIGTGKKITLECSQTMGHDKMYWYQQDPGMELHLIHYSYGVNSTEKGDLSSESTVSRIRTEHFPLTLESARPSHTSQYLCASSGFQETQYFGPGTRLLVL.

This clonotype was seen many times. The chain employs TRBV28 and TRBJ2-1, with D perhaps TRBD1 (6 bases). V lost 7 bases, J lost 3 bases, and 13 bases lay in between. Germline lookup yields CDR1 MDHEN and CDR2 SYDVKM. The CDR3 runs to 14 residues. CDR3 coding DNA: TGTGCCAGCACCCTTGACAGGATCTACAATGAGCAGTTCTTC. It encodes CASTLDRIYNEQFF.

This clonotype has ten or more counts. The chain combines TRBV12-3 or TRBV12-4 with TRBJ1-4, with D unresolved. This CDR3 region has 13 residues. V was trimmed by 2 bases and J by 8 bases, leaving 9 bases between them. The CDR3 region is CASSLSVREKLFF. The CDR3 region has the DNA TGTGCCAGCAGTTTATCAGTTAGAGAAAAACTGTTTTTT.

This clonotype was seen a handful of times. V usage is TRBV7-6 and J usage is TRBJ2-5; 9 bases fit TRBD2. Trimming at V came to 5 bases and at J to 2 bases, leaving 12 bases not matched to a gene. CDR1 is SGHVS and CDR2 is FNYEAQ in the germline V gene. The length of the CDR3 is 17 residues. CDR3 in amino acids: CASSADPRLAVQETQYF. The CDR3 DNA follows: TGTGCCAGCAGCGCCGACCCCCGACTAGCGGTACAAGAGACCCAGTACTTC.

This clonotype was counted a few times. The J gene is TRBJ1-5, the V gene TRBV20-1; 7 bases line up with TRBD1. CDR1 is DFQATT, CDR2 SNEGSKA, per germline (reference sequence). The V gene end was trimmed by 6 bases and the J gene end by 2 bases; junction bases not matched to a gene: 7. The CDR3 is 14 amino acids. CDR3 nucleotides: TGCAGTGCCACGTCCACAGGGGGCAATCAGCCCCAGCATTTT. Translated, it gives CSATSTGGNQPQHF.

V and J are TRBV11-2 and TRBJ2-1; D may be TRBD1 (5 bases). Trimming stripped 3 bases from V and 8 bases from J, with 8 bases between. Germline V lookup: CDR1 SGHAT, CDR2 FQNNGV. The CDR3 sequence is 12 residues long. The DNA for the CDR3 is TGTGCCAGCAGCTTCAGGGCCGATGAGCAGTTCTTC. Translation gives CASSFRADEQFF.

This clonotype has just a few counts. The chain recombines TRBV7-2 with TRBJ2-3; D uncertain. Germline assignment: CDR1 SGHTA and CDR2 FQGNSA. CDR3 length: 14 residues. The V end lost 1 base, the J end lost 2 bases, and 7 bases lay between the germline ends. The CDR3 nucleotides are TGTGCCAGCAGCTTAGGACCTATCACAGATACGCAGTATTTT. Translation: CASSLGPITDTQYF. Complete variable domain (other parts from reference TRBV7-2 and TRBJ2-3): GAGVSQSPSNKVTEKGKDVELRCDPISGHTALYWYRQSLGQGLEFLIYFQGNSAPDKSGLPSDRFSAERTGGSVSTLTIQRTQQEDSAVYLCASSLGPITDTQYFGPGTRLTVL.

There are a few counts of this clonotype. The rearrangement links TRBV7-6 to TRBJ2-7; 8 nucleotides line up with TRBD2. V was clipped by 2 bases and J by 0 bases; unmatched bases: 3. Germline CDR1 reads SGHVS; CDR2 reads FNYEAQ. The length of the CDR3 is 15 residues. The CDR3 coding sequence is TGTGCCAGCAGCTTACAGCGGGGGTCCTCCTACGAGCAGTACTTC. Translation: CASSLQRGSSYEQYF.

This clonotype was counted between two and nine times. V is TRBV18 and J is TRBJ2-1, with D unresolved. Trimming left V 3 bases short and J 7 bases short, with 19 bases between. This CDR3 comprises 16 residues. Germline CDR1 and CDR2: KGHSH and LQKENI. In nucleotides, the CDR3 is TGTGCCAGCTCACCCCGGTGGGTGGCCCTAGGAAATGAGCAGTTCTTC. As protein: CASSPRWVALGNEQFF.